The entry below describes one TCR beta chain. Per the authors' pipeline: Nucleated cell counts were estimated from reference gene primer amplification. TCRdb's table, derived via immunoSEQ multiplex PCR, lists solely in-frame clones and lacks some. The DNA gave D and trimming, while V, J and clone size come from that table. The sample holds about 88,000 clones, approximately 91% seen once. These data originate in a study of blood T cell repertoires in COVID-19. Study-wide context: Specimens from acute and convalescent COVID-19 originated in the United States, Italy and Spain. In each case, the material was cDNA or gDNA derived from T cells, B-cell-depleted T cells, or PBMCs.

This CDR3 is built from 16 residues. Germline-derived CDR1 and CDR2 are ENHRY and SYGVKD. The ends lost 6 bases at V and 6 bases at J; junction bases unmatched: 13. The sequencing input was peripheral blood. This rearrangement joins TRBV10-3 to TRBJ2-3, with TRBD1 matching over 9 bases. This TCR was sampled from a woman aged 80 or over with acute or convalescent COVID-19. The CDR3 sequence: CAISLTGTGSRDTQYF. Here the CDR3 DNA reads TGTGCCATCAGCCTCACCGGGACAGGGTCGCGGGATACGCAGTATTTT.